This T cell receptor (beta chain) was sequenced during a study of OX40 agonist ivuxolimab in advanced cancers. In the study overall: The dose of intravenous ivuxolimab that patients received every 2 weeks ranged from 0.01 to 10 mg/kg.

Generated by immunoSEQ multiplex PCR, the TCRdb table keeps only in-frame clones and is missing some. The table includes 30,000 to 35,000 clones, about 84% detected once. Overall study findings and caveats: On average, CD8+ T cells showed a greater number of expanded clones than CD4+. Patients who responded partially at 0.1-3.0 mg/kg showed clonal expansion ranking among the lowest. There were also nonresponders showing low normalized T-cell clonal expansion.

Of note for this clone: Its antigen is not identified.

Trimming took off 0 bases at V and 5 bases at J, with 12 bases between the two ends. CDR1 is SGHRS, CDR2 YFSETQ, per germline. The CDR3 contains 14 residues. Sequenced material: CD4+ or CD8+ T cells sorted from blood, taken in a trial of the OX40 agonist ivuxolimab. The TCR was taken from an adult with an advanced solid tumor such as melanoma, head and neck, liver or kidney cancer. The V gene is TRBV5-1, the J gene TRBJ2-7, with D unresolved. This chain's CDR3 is CASSLGPGRNEQYF. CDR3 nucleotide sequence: TGCGCCAGCAGCTTGGGGCCGGGTCGGAACGAGCAGTACTTC.